This T cell receptor beta chain was observed in a study of cytomegalovirus exposure and HLA in healthy donors. The CDR3 runs to 13 residues. Trimming cost V 2 bases and J 10 bases, with 13 bases left between them. CDR1 and CDR2 from the germline V gene are SGDLS and YYNGEE. Comment on this clone: Its antigen is unidentified.

PCR primers comprised 60 Vbeta and 13 Jbeta primers. The method was immunoSEQ multiplex PCR; TCRdb's version includes in-frame clones alone and lacks a portion of them. The profile shows fewer than 150,000 clones, 74% of them singletons. Study-level findings and limits: In a later analysis, an Asian-associated ancestry cluster reportedly showed fewer N-insertions than the roughly 700-donor mean. In vitro assays verified that three CMV-associated chains recognized CMV antigens specifically.

The chain recombines TRBV9 with TRBJ2-1; D perhaps matches TRBD2 (5 bases). The sample was PBMCs. The receptor comes from a woman in her forties or fifties in good health and CMV-seropositive. The CDR3 region has the DNA TGTGCCAGCAGCGTTAATTCCCGCGGGGAGCAGTTCTTC. This gives the protein CASSVNSRGEQFF. Full variable domain (rest looked up from reference TRBV9 and TRBJ2-1): DSGVTQTPKHLITATGQRVTLRCSPRSGDLSVYWYQQSLDQGLQFLIQYYNGEERAKGNILERFSAQQFPDLHSELNLSSLELGDSALYFCASSVNSRGEQFFGPGTRLTVL.